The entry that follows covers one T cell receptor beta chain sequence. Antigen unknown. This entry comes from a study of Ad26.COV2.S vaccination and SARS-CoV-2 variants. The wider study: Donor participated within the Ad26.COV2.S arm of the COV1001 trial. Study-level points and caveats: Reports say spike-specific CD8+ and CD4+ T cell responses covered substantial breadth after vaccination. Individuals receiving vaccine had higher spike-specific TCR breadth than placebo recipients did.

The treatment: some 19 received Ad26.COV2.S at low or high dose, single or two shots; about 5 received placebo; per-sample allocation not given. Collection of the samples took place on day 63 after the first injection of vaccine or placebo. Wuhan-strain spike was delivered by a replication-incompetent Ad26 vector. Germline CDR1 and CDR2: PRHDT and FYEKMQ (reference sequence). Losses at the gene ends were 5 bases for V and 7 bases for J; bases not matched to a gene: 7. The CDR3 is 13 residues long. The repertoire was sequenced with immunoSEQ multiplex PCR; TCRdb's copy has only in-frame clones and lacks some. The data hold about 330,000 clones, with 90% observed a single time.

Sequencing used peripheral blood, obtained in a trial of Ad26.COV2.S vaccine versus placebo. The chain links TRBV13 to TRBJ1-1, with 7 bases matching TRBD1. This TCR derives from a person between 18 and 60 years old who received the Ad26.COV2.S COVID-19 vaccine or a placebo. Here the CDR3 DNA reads TGTGCCAGCAGCCCCGGGACAGCTATTGAAGCTTTCTTT. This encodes CASSPGTAIEAFF. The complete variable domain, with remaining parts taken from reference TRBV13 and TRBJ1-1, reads AAGVIQSPRHLIKEKRETATLKCYPIPRHDTVYWYQQGPGQDPQFLISFYEKMQSDKGSIPDRFSAQQFSDYHSELNMSSLELGDSALYFCASSPGTAIEAFFGQGTRLTVV.